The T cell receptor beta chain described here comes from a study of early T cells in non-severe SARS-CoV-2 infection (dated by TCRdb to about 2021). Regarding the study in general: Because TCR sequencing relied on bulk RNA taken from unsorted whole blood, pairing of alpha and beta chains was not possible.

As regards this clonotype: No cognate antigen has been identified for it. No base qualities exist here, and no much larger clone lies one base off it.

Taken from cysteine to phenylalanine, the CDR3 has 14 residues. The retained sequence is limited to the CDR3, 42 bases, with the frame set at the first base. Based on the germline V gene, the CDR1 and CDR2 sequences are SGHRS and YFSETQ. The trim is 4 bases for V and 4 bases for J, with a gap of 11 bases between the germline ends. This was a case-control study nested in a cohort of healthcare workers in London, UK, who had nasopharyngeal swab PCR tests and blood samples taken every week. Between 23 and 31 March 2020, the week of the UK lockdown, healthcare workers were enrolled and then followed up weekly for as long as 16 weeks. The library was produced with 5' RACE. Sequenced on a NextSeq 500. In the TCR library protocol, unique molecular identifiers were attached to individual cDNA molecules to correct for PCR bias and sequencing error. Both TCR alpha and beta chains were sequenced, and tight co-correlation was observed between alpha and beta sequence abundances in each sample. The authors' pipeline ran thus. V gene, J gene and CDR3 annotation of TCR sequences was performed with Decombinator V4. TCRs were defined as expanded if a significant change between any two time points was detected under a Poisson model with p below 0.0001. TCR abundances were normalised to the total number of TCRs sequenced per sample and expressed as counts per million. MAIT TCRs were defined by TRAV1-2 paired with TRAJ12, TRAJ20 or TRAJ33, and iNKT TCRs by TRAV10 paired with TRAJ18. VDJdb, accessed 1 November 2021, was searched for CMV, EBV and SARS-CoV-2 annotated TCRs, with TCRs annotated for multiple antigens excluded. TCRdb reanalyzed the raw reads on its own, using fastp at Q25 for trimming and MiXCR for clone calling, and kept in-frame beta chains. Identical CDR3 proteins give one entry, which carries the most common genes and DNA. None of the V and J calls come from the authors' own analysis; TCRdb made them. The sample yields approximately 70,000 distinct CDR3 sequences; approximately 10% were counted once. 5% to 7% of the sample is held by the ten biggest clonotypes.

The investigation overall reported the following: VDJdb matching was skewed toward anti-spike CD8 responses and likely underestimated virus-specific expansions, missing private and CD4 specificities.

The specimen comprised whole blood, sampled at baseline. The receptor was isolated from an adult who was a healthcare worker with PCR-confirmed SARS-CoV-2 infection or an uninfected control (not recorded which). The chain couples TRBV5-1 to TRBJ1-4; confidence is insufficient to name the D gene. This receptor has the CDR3 CASSTDGYNEKLFF. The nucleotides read TGCGCCAGCAGCACCGACGGCTATAATGAAAAACTGTTTTTT.